These T cell receptor beta chains were read from a single sample in a study of cytomegalovirus exposure and HLA in healthy donors. Repertoires were generated with immunoSEQ multiplex PCR, while TCRdb's copy carries only in-frame clones and drops some. This sample carries 100,000 to 150,000 clones, 10% of them seen once, and the ten largest clones take just over 4.5%. Material for sequencing was PBMCs. The receptors stem from a woman aged 18 to 35 in good health and CMV-seropositive. Each CDR3 is given with its conserved first and last residue. D genes are given only for firm matches. Where a row states a size, it is once, few, many or the class of an expanded clone; other rows omit it.

j_call d_call v_call clone_size cdr3_nt cdr3_aa
TRBJ1-2 TRBD1 TRBV12-5 NA TGTGCTAGTGGCTTAGAACAGGGGGCCTTAGATGGCTACACCTTC CASGLEQGALDGYTF
TRBJ2-7 NA TRBV27 NA TGTGCCAGCAGCCTCTCGGGGGTGGGGAGACTAGACGAGCAGTACTTC CASSLSGVGRLDEQYF
TRBJ1-1 NA TRBV7-7 NA TGTGCTAGCAGCCACAGCCGACAGCGGGCCTACCCATTGAACACTGAAGCTTTCTTT CASSHSRQRAYPLNTEAFF
TRBJ2-1 NA TRBV5-1 many TGCGCCAGCAGCTTGGGACTAGATTGGGCTGAGCAGTTCTTC CASSLGLDWAEQFF
TRBJ2-3 TRBD2 TRBV11-3 few TGTGCCAGCAGCTTAGATGGGACTAGCTCAGATACGCAGTATTTT CASSLDGTSSDTQYF
TRBJ2-5 NA TRBV9 NA TGTGCCAGCAGCGTAGGGCAGGGGACGGAGACCCAGTACTTC CASSVGQGTETQYF
TRBJ2-3 NA TRBV7-9 NA TGTGCCAGCAGCTTTTCCGACTACACAGATACGCAGTATTTT CASSFSDYTDTQYF
TRBJ2-1 NA TRBV7-9 NA TGTGCCAGCAGCCCCGGGTACAATGAGCAGTTCTTC CASSPGYNEQFF
TRBJ2-1 TRBD2 TRBV5-4 few TGTGCCAGCAGCTTGTATCGACTAGCGTCTTATGAGCAGTTCTTC CASSLYRLASYEQFF
TRBJ2-6 NA TRBV5-6 few TGTGCCAGCAGCCCCGGCCCCTCTGGGGCCAACGTCCTGCCTTTC CASSPGPSGANVLPF
TRBJ1-2 NA TRBV30 few TGTGCCTGGAGTCCCGGGACACCATCTTATGGCTACACCTTC CAWSPGTPSYGYTF
TRBJ1-2 TRBD1 TRBV7-2 few TGTGCCAGCAGCTTTACAGGGGGTATTTATGGCTACACCTTC CASSFTGGIYGYTF
TRBJ2-7 TRBD2 TRBV6-5 few TGTGCCAGCAGTTACGTCAGGACTAGCGGCGAGCAGTACTTC CASSYVRTSGEQYF
TRBJ1-3 NA TRBV19 NA TGTGCCAGTACCAGTGGAAACACCATATATTTT CASTSGNTIYF
TRBJ2-1 TRBD2 TRBV27 NA TGTGCCAGCAGCCTTACCGGGACTAGGGGCTTCGATGAGCAGTTCTTC CASSLTGTRGFDEQFF
TRBJ2-3 TRBD1 TRBV4-1 few TGCGCCAGCAGCGCCGGACAGGCGGGAGATACGCAGTATTTT CASSAGQAGDTQYF
TRBJ2-1 NA TRBV5-6 NA TGTGCCAGCAGCTTGGTAGTTGAGCAGTTCTTC CASSLVVEQFF
TRBJ2-1 TRBD2 TRBV18 few TGTGCCAGCTCACCAAGCGGGGGGATCTACAATGAGCAGTTCTTC CASSPSGGIYNEQFF
TRBJ2-5 TRBD2 TRBV6-1 few TGTGCCAGCAGTGTACTAGCGGGGCCGCAAGAAGAGACCCAGTACTTC CASSVLAGPQEETQYF
TRBJ2-3 TRBD2 TRBV6-4 few TGTGCCAGAAGTGGGACTAGCACAGATAAGCAGTATTTT CARSGTSTDKQYF
TRBJ2-7 TRBD2 TRBV6-1 NA TGTGCCAGCAGTGAATTTAGCGGGCACTACGAGCAGTACTTC CASSEFSGHYEQYF
TRBJ2-7 NA TRBV18 few TGTGCCAGCTCCCACGAGGTAGCGACCCTCGGGAACGAGCAGTACTTC CASSHEVATLGNEQYF
TRBJ1-4 NA TRBV9 NA TGTGCCAGCTCGAGGGCTCTAGCTAATGAAAAACTGTTTTTT CASSRALANEKLFF
TRBJ1-4 NA TRBV5-1 NA TGCGCCAGCAGCTTGACAGGGCAGGTTGAAAAACTGTTTTTT CASSLTGQVEKLFF
TRBJ1-2 NA TRBV27 few TGTGCCAGCAGTCCCAAAGACATAGTCTATGGCTACACCTTC CASSPKDIVYGYTF
TRBJ2-5 NA TRBV25-1 NA TGTGCCAGCAGCGGCCAAGGGGCGGGCCAGGGGAAAGAGACCCAGTACTTC CASSGQGAGQGKETQYF
TRBJ1-4 TRBD1 TRBV5-3 few TGTGCCAGAAGGGATTCAGGGGGTGAAAAACTGTTTTTT CARRDSGGEKLFF
TRBJ2-2 TRBD1 TRBV7-8 NA TGTGCCAGCAGCTGGGACAGGGGCGGGGAGCTGTTTTTT CASSWDRGGELFF
TRBJ2-1 TRBD2 TRBV4-1 NA TGCGCCAGCAGGCCTAGGGGGACTAGCGGGGCTTTCAATGAGCAGTTCTTC CASRPRGTSGAFNEQFF
TRBJ2-5 NA TRBV7-3 NA TGTGCCAGCAGCTTAATGGAGGGAACTAGCCAGTACTTC CASSLMEGTSQYF
TRBJ1-1 NA TRBV21-1 few TGTGCCAGCAGCAAGCCGGGACAGGGGAGCACTGAAGCTTTCTTT CASSKPGQGSTEAFF
TRBJ1-1 NA TRBV12-2 NA TGTGCAAGTCGCCCGCCGAATCGGGGACTCCGAGCTTTCTTT CASRPPNRGLRAFF
TRBJ1-1 TRBD1 TRBV7-9 NA TGTGCCAGCAGCCCCAGGGGACAGCAGATGGACACTGAAGCTTTCTTT CASSPRGQQMDTEAFF
TRBJ1-1 NA TRBV5-1 few TGCGCCAGCAGCGAGGACAGCAACACGAACACTGAAGCTTTCTTT CASSEDSNTNTEAFF
TRBJ2-7 TRBD2 TRBV2 NA TGTGCCAGCAGGGGCCCGGGGGGAGAGCAGTACTTC CASRGPGGEQYF
TRBJ1-2 NA TRBV27 few TGTGCCAGCAGATTACCTGGCGGTGGCTACACCTTC CASRLPGGGYTF
TRBJ1-1 NA TRBV19 NA TGTGCCAGTAAAGGGGGCACTGAAGCTTTCTTT CASKGGTEAFF
TRBJ2-3 TRBD2 TRBV4-1 NA TGCGCCAGCAGCCAGTCGGCTAGCGGGAGGGATGGCACAGATACGCAGTATTTT CASSQSASGRDGTDTQYF
TRBJ2-7 NA TRBV28 few TGTGCCAGCAGTTTGGAGCGGCTCAATACCTACGAGCAGTACTTC CASSLERLNTYEQYF
TRBJ2-3 NA TRBV6-4 once TGTGCCAGCACTTCGGGACTCACAGATACGCAGTATTTT CASTSGLTDTQYF
TRBJ1-2 NA TRBV10-3 few TGTGCCAGCAGTGAAGCGTTTTGGGGGCCCTATGGCTACACCTTC CASSEAFWGPYGYTF
TRBJ1-5 NA TRBV27 NA TGTGCCAGCAGTTCACAGGGCGTTTACGGTCAGCCCCAGCATTTT CASSSQGVYGQPQHF
TRBJ1-2 TRBD1 TRBV7-9 few TGTGCCAGCAGCCCTCAGGGGGCGGAGTACACCTTC CASSPQGAEYTF
TRBJ2-7 TRBD2 TRBV5-4 few TGTGCCAGCAGCTTAGCGGGAACCTACGAGCAGTACTTC CASSLAGTYEQYF
TRBJ2-3 NA TRBV5-5 NA TGTGCCAGCAGCTTGCCCAGGCGAACCACAGATACGCAGTATTTT CASSLPRRTTDTQYF
TRBJ2-3 NA TRBV7-9 few TGTGCCAGCAGCTTCCCCGGGGAAGATACGCAGTATTTT CASSFPGEDTQYF
TRBJ2-7 NA TRBV25-1 NA TGTGCCAGCAGTGAAAACGGGGTCCGCGATGAGCAGTACTTC CASSENGVRDEQYF
TRBJ2-2 TRBD2 TRBV5-1 few TGCGCCAGCAGCCCGGATATAGGGTTGGCTAGCGGGAGGCGAGGCGGGGAGCTGTTTTTT CASSPDIGLASGRRGGELFF
TRBJ1-2 NA TRBV21-1 NA TGTGCCAGCAAACCCCCTCAGACAGGGTTCTATGGCTACACCTTC CASKPPQTGFYGYTF
TRBJ2-1 NA TRBV12-2 NA TGTGCAAGTCGCATAATGAGGGTTCTGGGTAGCGGGTTGTCTCCCTACAATGAGCAGTTCTTC CASRIMRVLGSGLSPYNEQFF
TRBJ2-2 NA TRBV4-1 NA TGCGCCAGCAGCCAAGCAACAGGACTAAACGGGGAGCTGTTTTTT CASSQATGLNGELFF
TRBJ1-5 NA TRBV4-1 few TGCGCCAGCAGCCAATCTGTTCCGACAGTGGGGGCTCGTAGCAATCAGCCCCAGCATTTT CASSQSVPTVGARSNQPQHF
TRBJ1-2 NA TRBV19 once TGTGCCAGTATTCCTTGGGGGGGGTCTGGCTATGGCTACACCTTC CASIPWGGSGYGYTF
TRBJ2-7 TRBD1 TRBV4-2 few TGTGCCAGCAGCCAAGGACAGGGTGCCCCCTACGAGCAGTACTTC CASSQGQGAPYEQYF
TRBJ1-5 NA TRBV19 NA TGTGCCAGTAGCCCCCGGGACAAAGAATTAGTGAGGAATCAGCCCCAGCATTTT CASSPRDKELVRNQPQHF
TRBJ2-1 TRBD2 TRBV7-9 few TGTGCCAGCAGCTTAGAAATTGGGGGGGAGGCGAATGAGCAGTTCTTC CASSLEIGGEANEQFF
TRBJ1-1 NA TRBV10-2 NA TGCGCCAGCAGTGAATGGGGAGGGTCAACCACTGAAGCTTTCTTT CASSEWGGSTTEAFF
TRBJ1-1 TRBD1 TRBV5-1 NA TGCGCCAGCAGTCCCGGGACAGGGGCCACTGAAGCTTTCTTT CASSPGTGATEAFF
TRBJ2-7 NA TRBV7-2 few TGTGCCAGCAGCTTAGCTCAAGCGAAATACGAGCAGTACTTC CASSLAQAKYEQYF